The source of this TCR beta chain is a study of graft-versus-host responses after intestinal transplantation (dated by TCRdb to 2020 to 2023). Broadly, across the study: The transplants that recipients got were multivisceral, liver-intestinal, or isolated intestinal. Anti-thymocyte globulin induction was given to all recipients, followed by maintenance tacrolimus and steroids for two to four years. Graft-versus-host and host-versus-graft alloreactive T cell clones were tracked in the graft, circulation and bone marrow after intestinal transplantation using bulk TCR-beta CDR3 sequencing. Alloreactive clones were identified by sequencing pre-transplant mixed lymphocyte reaction products and comparing these products with unstimulated pre-transplant donor and recipient T cells. The cohort enrolled about two dozen intestinal transplant recipients including one retransplant, and 3 patients lacking pretransplant specimens were excluded. Donor T cell macrochimerism was defined as a peak of at least 4% donor T cells among recipient peripheral blood mononuclear cells. Rather than being sequenced by the commercial service, samples from three later patients were sequenced in-house on an Illumina MiSeq and processed with MiXCR. What the authors observed across the whole study: Patients with donor T cell macrochimerism had high GvH to HvG T cell clonal ratios in their allografts. The conclusions were limited by the relatively low number and heterogeneity of the intestinal transplant patients. Early after transplant, peak levels of circulating GvH clones were associated with declines in HvG clones. GvH clones were detected in recipient bone marrow, and some appeared earlier in ileal mucosa or blood, consistent with an intestinal mucosal origin.

According to the study, the label for this sample's time point signals: cells obtained before transplantation from donor or recipient. CD3+CD4+ and CD3+CD8+ populations were FACS-sorted from unstimulated pre-transplant donor and recipient cells taken from spleen or lymph nodes. CDR1 and CDR2 are drawn from the germline V gene: SGHRS, YFSETQ. The CDR3 sequence holds 14 residues, the cysteine and phenylalanine included. The retained sequence is limited to the CDR3, 42 bases, with the frame set at the first base. Trimming accounts for 0 bases at V and 6 bases at J, while the number of junction bases matched to no gene is 4. On this clone itself: The specificity of this receptor is unknown. Base-call qualities are not available, and no considerably larger clone is one nucleotide away.

Library preparation was by the immunoSEQ multiplex PCR assay. For most patients, genomic DNA was isolated using the Qiagen DNeasy Blood and Tissue Kit and was shipped frozen to Adaptive Biotechnologies for TCR sequencing. For most patients, genomic DNA was subjected to high-throughput TCR-beta CDR3 sequencing by Adaptive Biotechnologies. Under the source paper's analysis protocol: TCR sequencing data for 18 patients were retrieved from Adaptive's ImmunoSEQ software; three other patients were processed with MiXCR and VDJtools. To correct CD4 versus CD8 sorting errors, sequences present in both subsets at a frequency ratio below 5:1 were removed. CDR3 nucleotide sequences shared by donor and recipient were removed because the origin of these sequences could not be assigned. To be classed as alloreactive, a clone needed at least 2-fold expansion over unstimulated cells and a minimum CFSE-low frequency of 0.002% (template counts) or 0.001% (read counts). Clones detected in sequenced pre-transplant spleen, lymph node, or MLR CFSE-low populations of the donor or recipient were defined as mappable. The cumulative frequency of alloreactive clones was calculated as a percentage of all sequences, weighted by copy number. This immuneACCESS table, as held by TCRdb, lists in-frame sequences with V and J called but not all clones. Of the missing ones, under half trace to an unresolved V gene in checked studies; the others have no known cause. V and J calls and clone size follow that table, whereas D and trimming were derived from the DNA. The sample table lists some 83,000 clones, 90% to 95% of them with a count of one. The ten most abundant clones make up over 0.08% of the sample.

Here the chain combines TRBV5-1 and TRBJ1-1; 8 bases in between match TRBD1. The sequences come from unstimulated CD4+ T cells sorted from spleen or lymph node cells, collected before intestinal transplant. The receptor was isolated from a human donor who received an intestinal transplant. The base sequence is TGCGCCAGCAGCTTGGGGACAGGGAGTGCTGAAGCTTTCTTT. Translated, it gives CASSLGTGSAEAFF. The variable domain in full, with residues beyond the CDR3 obtained from the reference TRBV5-1 and TRBJ1-1 genes, is KAGVTQTPRYLIKTRGQQVTLSCSPISGHRSVSWYQQTPGQGLQFLFEYFSETQRNKGNFPGRFSGRQFSNSRSEMNVSTLELGDSALYLCASSLGTGSAEAFFGQGTRLTVV.